Here is one T cell receptor beta chain with its context. Its antigen is currently unknown. With a J-beta primer mix and a sample-barcoded 5' primer, a second PCR ran about 6 to 11 cycles. MiXCR was run by TCRdb on the 5' RACE reads, yielding one entry per CDR3 protein. The table shows more than 600,000 distinct CDR3 sequences, with more than 20% occurring only once. The data were taken from a study of blood T cells in healthy people across ages. Study-level findings and limits: Leaving the PBMCs unsorted stopped any conclusive comparison of naive versus antigen-experienced cells.

This same sample was also taken into another study, of T cells of mothers and their children.

The sample taken for sequencing was blood. The source is a boy between 10 and 17 years old in good health.

The CDR3 sequence: CASSQDNRAYNEQFF. The CDR3 DNA reads TGCGCCAGCAGCCAAGATAACAGGGCCTACAATGAGCAGTTCTTC. The chain recombines TRBV4-3 with TRBJ2-1; possible D gene TRBD1, 6 bases. This CDR3 has 15 residues. Per the germline V gene, CDR1 is LGHNA and CDR2 is YSLEER. The ends were cut back, 0 bases at V and 2 bases at J, with 8 bases in the middle.